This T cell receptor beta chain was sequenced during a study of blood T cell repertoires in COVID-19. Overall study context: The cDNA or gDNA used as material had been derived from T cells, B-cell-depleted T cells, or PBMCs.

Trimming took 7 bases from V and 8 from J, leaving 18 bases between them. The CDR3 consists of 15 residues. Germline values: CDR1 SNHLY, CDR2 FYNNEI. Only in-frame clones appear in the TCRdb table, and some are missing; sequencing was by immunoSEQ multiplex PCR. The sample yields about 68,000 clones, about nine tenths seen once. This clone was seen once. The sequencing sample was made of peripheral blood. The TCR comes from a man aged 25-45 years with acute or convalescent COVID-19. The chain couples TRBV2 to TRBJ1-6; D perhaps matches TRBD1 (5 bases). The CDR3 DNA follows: TGTGCCAGCAAGTTACGGACATCGCGTTATTCACCCCTCCACTTT. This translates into CASKLRTSRYSPLHF.